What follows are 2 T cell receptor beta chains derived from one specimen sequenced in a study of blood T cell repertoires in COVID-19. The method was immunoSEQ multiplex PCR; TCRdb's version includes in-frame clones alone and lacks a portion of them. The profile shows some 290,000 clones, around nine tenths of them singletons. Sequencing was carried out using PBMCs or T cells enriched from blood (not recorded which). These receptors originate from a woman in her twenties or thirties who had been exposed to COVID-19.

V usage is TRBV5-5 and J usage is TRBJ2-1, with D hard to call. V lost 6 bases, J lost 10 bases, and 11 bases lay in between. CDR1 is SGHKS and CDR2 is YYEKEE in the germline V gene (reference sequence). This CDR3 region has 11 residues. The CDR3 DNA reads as TGTGCCAGCATAACGGGTGGCGAGCAGTTCTTC. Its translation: CASITGGEQFF.

The CDR3 DNA follows: TGTGCCAGCAGTAAACAGGGGGTTGAAAAACTGTTTTTT. Residues: CASSKQGVEKLFF. This chain connects TRBV2 to TRBJ1-4, with 8 bases that match TRBD1. V lost 5 bases and J lost 7; bases outside the gene matches: 3. Germline CDR1 is SNHLY and CDR2 is FYNNEI. CDR3 length: 13 residues.